These T cell receptor beta chains were read from a single sample in a study of T-cell reconstitution after alpha-beta-depleted transplantation in children. TCRdb re-called the PCR reads through MiXCR, storing one row per CDR3 protein. The profile covers approximately 980,000 distinct CDR3 sequences, with around 30% appearing a single time and 28% taken by the ten largest. Sequenced here: PBMCs, mostly from graft donor cells, sampled 360 days after TCRalphabeta/CD19-depleted stem cell transplant. These receptors were obtained from a boy in the first two years of life who had a stem cell transplant for SCID, so the T cells may come from the graft donor. Each CDR3 is given with its conserved first and last residue. Each record gives: V gene, D gene, J gene, clone size, CDR3 protein, CDR3 DNA. A D gene is named only where the DNA matches it firmly. A clone size is listed for some rows: how often the clone was seen (once, few, many), or a class if it is expanded.

v_call: TRBV10-3
d_call: -
j_call: TRBJ2-2
clone_size: -
cdr3_aa: CAKNLTRWRRANTGELFF
cdr3_nt: TGTGCCAAGAACTTAACCCGCTGGCGGCGCGCGAACACCGGGGAGCTGTTTTTT

v_call: TRBV6-1
d_call: -
j_call: TRBJ2-7
clone_size: -
cdr3_aa: CASSEADRSSYEQYF
cdr3_nt: TGTGCCAGCAGTGAAGCCGACAGGAGCTCCTACGAGCAGTACTTC

v_call: TRBV25-1
d_call: -
j_call: TRBJ1-1
clone_size: -
cdr3_aa: CASYSIRGEAFF
cdr3_nt: TGTGCCAGCTATTCGATCCGGGGTGAAGCTTTCTTT

v_call: TRBV5-1
d_call: -
j_call: TRBJ2-2
clone_size: few
cdr3_aa: CASSLVPSPNTGELFF
cdr3_nt: TGCGCCAGCAGCTTGGTTCCTAGCCCCAACACCGGGGAGCTGTTTTTT

v_call: TRBV5-1
d_call: TRBD1
j_call: TRBJ1-4
clone_size: -
cdr3_aa: CASSFQGVQEKLFF
cdr3_nt: TGCGCCAGCAGCTTCCAGGGGGTACAGGAAAAACTGTTTTTT

v_call: TRBV10-3
d_call: TRBD1
j_call: TRBJ1-1
clone_size: -
cdr3_aa: CAISGQGNTEAFF
cdr3_nt: TGTGCCATTTCCGGACAGGGGAACACTGAAGCTTTCTTT

v_call: TRBV20-1
d_call: TRBD1
j_call: TRBJ2-5
clone_size: few
cdr3_aa: CSARDYTGAETQYF
cdr3_nt: TGCAGTGCTAGAGATTACACAGGGGCGGAGACCCAGTACTTC

v_call: TRBV5-1
d_call: -
j_call: TRBJ2-2
clone_size: -
cdr3_aa: CASSLEGRRELFF
cdr3_nt: TGCGCCAGCAGCCTGGAGGGGCGTCGGGAGCTGTTTTTT

v_call: TRBV7-3
d_call: -
j_call: TRBJ2-2
clone_size: -
cdr3_aa: CASSLERRGRGGELFF
cdr3_nt: TGTGCCAGCAGCTTAGAGAGGAGGGGGCGAGGCGGGGAGCTGTTTTTT

v_call: TRBV20-1
d_call: -
j_call: TRBJ1-2
clone_size: few
cdr3_aa: CSARRYQGYGYTF
cdr3_nt: TGCAGTGCTAGAAGATACCAGGGGTATGGCTACACCTTC